In its sample, the clone carrying this TCR beta chain was seen a few times. Its antigen is not known. V lost 2 bases to trimming and J lost 4 bases, with 14 bases between them. Germline V gene lookup returns CDR1 SNHLY and CDR2 FYNNEI. CDR3 size: 15 residues. This entry belongs to a study of CD8 T cells in ankylosing spondylitis. Study-level results: Ankylosing spondylitis blood seemed to carry a telltale TCR beta motif made of fewer than 10 highly homologous variants. The study looked at matched synovial fluid samples from ankylosing spondylitis patients. Disease-linked clones were reported to be significantly enriched there.

TCRdb ran MiXCR on the 5' RACE reads and lists one entry per CDR3 protein. The sample records hundreds of thousands of distinct CDR3 sequences, 15% to 20% being singletons. The TCR sequence derives from a male donor with ankylosing spondylitis. This chain connects TRBV2 to TRBJ1-2, with D perhaps matching TRBD1 (6 bases). The sample consisted of blood, either unsorted or a sorted T cell fraction (not recorded which). CDR3 sequence reads: CASSELVGGLYGYTF. The CDR3 nucleotides read TGTGCCAGCAGTGAATTGGTAGGGGGTCTCTATGGCTACACCTTC.